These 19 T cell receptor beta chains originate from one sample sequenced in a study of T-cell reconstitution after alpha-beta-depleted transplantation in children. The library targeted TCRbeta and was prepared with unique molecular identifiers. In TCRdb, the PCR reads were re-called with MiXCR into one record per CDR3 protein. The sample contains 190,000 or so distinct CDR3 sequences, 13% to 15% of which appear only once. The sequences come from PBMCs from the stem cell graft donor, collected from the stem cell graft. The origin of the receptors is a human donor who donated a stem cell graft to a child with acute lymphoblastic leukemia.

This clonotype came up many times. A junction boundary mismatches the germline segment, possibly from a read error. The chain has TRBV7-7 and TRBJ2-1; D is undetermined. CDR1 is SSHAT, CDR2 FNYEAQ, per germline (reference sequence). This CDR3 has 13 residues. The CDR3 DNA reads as TGTGCTAGCAGCTTATTCCAGGACAATGAGCAGTTCTTC. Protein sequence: CASSLFQDNEQFF. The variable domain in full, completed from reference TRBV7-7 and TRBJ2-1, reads GAGVSQSPRYKVTKRGQDVTLRCDPISSHATLYWYQQALGQGPEFLTYFNYEAQPDKSGLPSDRFSAERPEGSISTLTIQRTEQRDSAMYRCASSLFQDNEQFFGPGTRLTVL.

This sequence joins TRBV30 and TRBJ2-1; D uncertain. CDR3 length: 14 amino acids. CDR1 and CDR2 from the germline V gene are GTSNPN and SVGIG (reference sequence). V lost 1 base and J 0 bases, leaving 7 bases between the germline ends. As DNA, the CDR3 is TGTGCCTGGAGTGGTTCGAGCTCCTACAATGAGCAGTTCTTC. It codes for CAWSGSSSYNEQFF.

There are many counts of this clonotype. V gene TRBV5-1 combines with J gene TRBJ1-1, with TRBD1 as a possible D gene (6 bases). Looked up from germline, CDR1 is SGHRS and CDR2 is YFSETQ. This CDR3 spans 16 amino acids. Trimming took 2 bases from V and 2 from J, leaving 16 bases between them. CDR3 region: CASSLRRGERNTEAFF. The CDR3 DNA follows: TGCGCCAGCAGCTTACGCAGGGGCGAACGAAACACTGAAGCTTTCTTT.

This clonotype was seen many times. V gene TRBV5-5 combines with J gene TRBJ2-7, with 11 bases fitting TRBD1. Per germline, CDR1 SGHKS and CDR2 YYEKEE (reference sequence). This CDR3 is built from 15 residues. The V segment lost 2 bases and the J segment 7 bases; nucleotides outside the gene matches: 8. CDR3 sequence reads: CASSLEGQGVTEQYF. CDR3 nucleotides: TGTGCCAGCAGCTTAGAGGGACAGGGGGTCACGGAGCAGTACTTC.

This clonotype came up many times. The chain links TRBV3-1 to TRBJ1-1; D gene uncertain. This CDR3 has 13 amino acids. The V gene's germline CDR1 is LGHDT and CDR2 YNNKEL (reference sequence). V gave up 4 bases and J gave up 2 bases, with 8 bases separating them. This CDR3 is CASSRIANTEAFF. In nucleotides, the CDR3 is TGTGCCAGCAGCCGCATAGCCAACACTGAAGCTTTCTTT.

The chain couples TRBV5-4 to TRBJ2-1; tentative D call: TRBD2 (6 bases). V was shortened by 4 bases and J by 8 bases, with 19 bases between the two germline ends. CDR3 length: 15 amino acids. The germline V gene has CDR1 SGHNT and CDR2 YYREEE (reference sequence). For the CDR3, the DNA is TGTGCCAGCAGCGCCGGAGGAGGGCCGGTGGATGAGCAGTTCTTC. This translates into CASSAGGGPVDEQFF.

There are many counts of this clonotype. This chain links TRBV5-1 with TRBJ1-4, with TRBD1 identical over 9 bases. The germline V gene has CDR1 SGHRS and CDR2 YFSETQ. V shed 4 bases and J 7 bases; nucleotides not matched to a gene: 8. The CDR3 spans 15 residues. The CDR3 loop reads CASSPSGTGSEKLFF. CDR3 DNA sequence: TGCGCCAGCAGCCCTTCCGGGACAGGGAGTGAAAAACTGTTTTTT.

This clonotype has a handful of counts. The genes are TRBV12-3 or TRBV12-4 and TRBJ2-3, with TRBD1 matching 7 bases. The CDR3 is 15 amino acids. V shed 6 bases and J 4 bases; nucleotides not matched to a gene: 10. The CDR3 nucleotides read TGTGCCAGCAGAGAGGGGGCCGCGTTTTCAGATACGCAGTATTTT. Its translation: CASREGAAFSDTQYF.

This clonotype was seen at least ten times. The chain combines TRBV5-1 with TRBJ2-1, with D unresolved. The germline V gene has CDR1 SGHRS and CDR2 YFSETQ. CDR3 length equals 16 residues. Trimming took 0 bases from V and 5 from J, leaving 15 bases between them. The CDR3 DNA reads TGCGCCAGCAGCTTGGCCAAAGCCCTCCGCGACAATGAGCAGTTCTTC. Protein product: CASSLAKALRDNEQFF. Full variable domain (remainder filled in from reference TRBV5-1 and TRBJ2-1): KAGVTQTPRYLIKTRGQQVTLSCSPISGHRSVSWYQQTPGQGLQFLFEYFSETQRNKGNFPGRFSGRQFSNSRSEMNVSTLELGDSALYLCASSLAKALRDNEQFFGPGTRLTVL.

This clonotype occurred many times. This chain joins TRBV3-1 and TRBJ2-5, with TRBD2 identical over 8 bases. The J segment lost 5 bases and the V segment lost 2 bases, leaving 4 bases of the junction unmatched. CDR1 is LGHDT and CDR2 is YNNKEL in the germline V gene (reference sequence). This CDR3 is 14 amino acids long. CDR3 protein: CASSQYGTRETQYF. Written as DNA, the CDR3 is TGTGCCAGCAGCCAATACGGGACTAGGGAGACCCAGTACTTC.

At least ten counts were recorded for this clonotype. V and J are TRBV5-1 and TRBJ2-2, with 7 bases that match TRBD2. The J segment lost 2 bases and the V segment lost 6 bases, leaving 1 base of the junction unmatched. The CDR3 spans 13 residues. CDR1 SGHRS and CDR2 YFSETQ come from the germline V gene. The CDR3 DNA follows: TGCGCCAGCAAGGGACTAAACACCGGGGAGCTGTTTTTT. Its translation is CASKGLNTGELFF.

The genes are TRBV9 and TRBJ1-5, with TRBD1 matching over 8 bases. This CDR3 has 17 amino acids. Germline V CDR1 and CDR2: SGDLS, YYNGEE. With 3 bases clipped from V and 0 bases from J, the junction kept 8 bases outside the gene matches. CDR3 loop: CASSERDRPYSNQPQHF. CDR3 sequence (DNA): TGTGCCAGCAGCGAGAGGGACAGGCCGTATAGCAATCAGCCCCAGCATTTT. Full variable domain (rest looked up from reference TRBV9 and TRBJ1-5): DSGVTQTPKHLITATGQRVTLRCSPRSGDLSVYWYQQSLDQGLQFLIQYYNGEERAKGNILERFSAQQFPDLHSELNLSSLELGDSALYFCASSERDRPYSNQPQHFGDGTRLSIL.

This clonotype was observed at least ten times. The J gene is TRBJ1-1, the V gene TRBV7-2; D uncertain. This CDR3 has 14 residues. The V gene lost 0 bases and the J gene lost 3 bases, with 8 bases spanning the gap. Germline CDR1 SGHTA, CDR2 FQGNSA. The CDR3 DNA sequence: TGTGCCAGCAGCTTAGCGGCCAGCTACACTGAAGCTTTCTTT. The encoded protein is CASSLAASYTEAFF.

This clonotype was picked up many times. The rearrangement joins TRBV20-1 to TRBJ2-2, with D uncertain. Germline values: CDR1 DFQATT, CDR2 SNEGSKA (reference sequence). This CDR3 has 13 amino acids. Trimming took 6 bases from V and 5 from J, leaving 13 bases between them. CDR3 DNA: TGCAGTGCCAGCACCACCTTGACCGGGGAGCTGTTTTTT. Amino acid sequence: CSASTTLTGELFF.

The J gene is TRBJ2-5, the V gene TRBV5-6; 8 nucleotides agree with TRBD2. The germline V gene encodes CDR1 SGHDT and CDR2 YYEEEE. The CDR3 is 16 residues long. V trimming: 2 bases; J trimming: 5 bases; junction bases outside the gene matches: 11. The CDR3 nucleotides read TGTGCCAGCAGCTTTCCGGGAGGGCCCTCGGGGGAGACCCAGTACTTC. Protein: CASSFPGGPSGETQYF. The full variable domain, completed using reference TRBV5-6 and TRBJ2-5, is DAGVTQSPTHLIKTRGQQVTLRCSPKSGHDTVSWYQQALGQGPQFIFQYYEEEERQRGNFPDRFSGHQFPNYSSELNVNALLLGDSALYLCASSFPGGPSGETQYFGPGTRLLVL.

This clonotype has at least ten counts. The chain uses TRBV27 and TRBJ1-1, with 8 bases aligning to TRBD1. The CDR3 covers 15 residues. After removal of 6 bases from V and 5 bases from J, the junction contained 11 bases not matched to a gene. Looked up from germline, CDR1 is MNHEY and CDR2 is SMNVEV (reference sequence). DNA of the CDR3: TGTGCCAGCAGACTCGGACAGGGAAGGGTTACTGAAGCTTTCTTT. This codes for CASRLGQGRVTEAFF.

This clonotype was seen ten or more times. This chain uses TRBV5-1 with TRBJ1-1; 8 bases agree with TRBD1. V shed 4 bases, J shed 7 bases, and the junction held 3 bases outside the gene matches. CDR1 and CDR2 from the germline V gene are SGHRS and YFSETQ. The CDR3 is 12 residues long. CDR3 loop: CASSGGTGEAFF. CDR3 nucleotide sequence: TGCGCCAGCAGCGGGGGGACAGGTGAAGCTTTCTTT.

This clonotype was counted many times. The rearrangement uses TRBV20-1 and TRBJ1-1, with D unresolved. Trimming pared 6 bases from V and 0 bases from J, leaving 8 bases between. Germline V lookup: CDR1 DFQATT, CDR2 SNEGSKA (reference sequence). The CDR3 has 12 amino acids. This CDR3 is CSANRVNTEAFF. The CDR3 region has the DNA TGCAGTGCAAACCGGGTGAACACTGAAGCTTTCTTT.

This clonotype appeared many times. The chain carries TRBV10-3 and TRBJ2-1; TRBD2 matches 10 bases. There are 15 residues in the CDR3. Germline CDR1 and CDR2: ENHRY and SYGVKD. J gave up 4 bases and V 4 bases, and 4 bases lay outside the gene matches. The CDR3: CAISVRTSGYNEQFF. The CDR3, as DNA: TGTGCCATCAGTGTACGGACTAGCGGTTACAATGAGCAGTTCTTC.